Listed here are 24 T cell receptor beta chains from one sample, sequenced in a study of cytomegalovirus exposure and HLA in healthy donors. A multiplex PCR was run with 60 Vbeta primers and 13 Jbeta primers. Using immunoSEQ multiplex PCR, the repertoire was profiled, and TCRdb retains in-frame clones only, with some absent. Among about 180,000 clones, around 75% were seen once, and the ten largest hold about 2.9%. Material for sequencing was PBMCs. The origin of the receptors is a male donor in good health and CMV-seronegative.

This clone showed up just once. This chain connects TRBV28 to TRBJ2-1; 15 nucleotides agree with TRBD2. V dropped 6 bases and J dropped 7; count of bases not matched to a gene: 4. There are 15 residues in the CDR3. From germline, CDR1 is MDHEN and CDR2 SYDVKM. CDR3 coding DNA: TGTGCCAGCAGACCCGGGACTAGCGGGAGGAATGAGCAGTTCTTC. Its protein is CASRPGTSGRNEQFF.

The table lists this clone with a count of one. This rearrangement joins TRBV6-1 to TRBJ2-3; 16 bases are shared with TRBD2. Germline V gene sequence: CDR1 MNHNS, CDR2 SASEGT. Trimming cost V 3 bases and J 3 bases; bases outside gene matches: 9. CDR3 size: 19 residues. CDR3 sequence reads: CASSDLLGLAGGPTDTQYF. The CDR3 coding sequence is TGTGCCAGCAGTGATCTTCTGGGACTAGCGGGAGGGCCGACAGATACGCAGTATTTT.

The chain couples TRBV7-2 to TRBJ1-3, with D maybe TRBD1 (5 bases). This CDR3 comprises 13 residues. Germline V gene lookup returns CDR1 SGHTA and CDR2 FQGNSA. V was clipped by 4 bases and J by 4 bases, with 8 bases between them. The CDR3, as DNA: TGTGCCAGCAGCTCAAAGGGGGGAAACACCATATATTTT. It is translated as CASSSKGGNTIYF. Supplemented by reference TRBV7-2 and TRBJ1-3, the full variable domain reads GAGVSQSPSNKVTEKGKDVELRCDPISGHTALYWYRQSLGQGLEFLIYFQGNSAPDKSGLPSDRFSAERTGGSVSTLTIQRTQQEDSAVYLCASSSKGGNTIYFGEGSWLTVV.

This chain connects TRBV18 to TRBJ2-3; 8 bases fit TRBD1. After removal of 3 bases from V and 1 base from J, the junction contained 0 bases not matched to a gene. The CDR3 totals 14 residues. Germline CDR1 is KGHSH and CDR2 is LQKENI. CDR3 loop: CASSPDRGTDTQYF. The CDR3 nucleotides are TGTGCCAGCTCACCGGACAGGGGCACAGATACGCAGTATTTT.

The chain is built from TRBV7-2 and TRBJ2-1; no definite D call. The CDR3 runs 14 residues. CDR1 and CDR2 (germline): SGHTA, FQGNSA. The V gene lost 1 base and the J gene lost 6 bases, with 10 bases spanning the gap. The CDR3 DNA is TGTGCCAGCAGCTTAGTTGGCCCGGGCAATGAGCAGTTCTTC. Encoded protein: CASSLVGPGNEQFF. The variable domain in full, with the rest retrieved from reference TRBV7-2 and TRBJ2-1, is GAGVSQSPSNKVTEKGKDVELRCDPISGHTALYWYRQSLGQGLEFLIYFQGNSAPDKSGLPSDRFSAERTGGSVSTLTIQRTQQEDSAVYLCASSLVGPGNEQFFGPGTRLTVL.

The chain combines TRBV11-3 with TRBJ2-3, with unresolved D. The CDR3 sequence is 12 residues long. The V gene lost 2 bases and the J gene lost 2 bases, with 2 bases spanning the gap. CDR1 is SGHNT, CDR2 YENEEA, per germline. Here the CDR3 reads CASSLHTDTQYF. The CDR3 coding sequence is TGTGCCAGCAGCTTACACACAGATACGCAGTATTTT.

For the CDR3, the DNA is TGTGCCAGTCAAACAGGGAACACCGGGGAGCTGTTTTTT. Protein: CASQTGNTGELFF. The rearrangement uses TRBV25-1 and TRBJ2-2; maybe TRBD1 (5 bases). Germline CDR1 is MGHDK and CDR2 is SYGVNS. V lost 9 bases to trimming and J lost 1 base, with 9 bases between them. The CDR3 consists of 13 residues.

This CDR3 reads CAISDPPAGYNEQFF. CDR3 nucleotides: TGTGCCATCAGTGACCCCCCAGCGGGCTACAATGAGCAGTTCTTC. This chain uses TRBV10-3 with TRBJ2-1; TRBD2 might be the D (6 bases). V lost 3 bases, J lost 3 bases, and 12 bases lay in between. Germline V gene sequence: CDR1 ENHRY, CDR2 SYGVKD. This CDR3 is built from 15 residues.

CDR3 in DNA: TGTGCCAGCTCACCCGGACAGAATAACTACGACACCGGGGAGCTGTTTTTT. It yields the protein CASSPGQNNYDTGELFF. The chain is built from TRBV18 and TRBJ2-2, with a possible D match to TRBD1 (6 bases). Trimming took 3 bases from V and 3 from J, leaving 17 bases between them. CDR1 KGHSH and CDR2 LQKENI come from the germline V gene. The CDR3 has 17 amino acids.

The V and J genes are TRBV6-6 and TRBJ2-7; possible D gene TRBD1, 6 bases. Germline V lookup: CDR1 MNHNY, CDR2 SVGAGI (reference sequence). V shed 4 bases and J shed 3 bases, with 19 bases lying between them. CDR3 length: 16 residues. As DNA, the CDR3 is TGTGCCAGCAGTTTAGAGTCGGACAGCGTGTACTACGAGCAGTACTTC. Translating it yields CASSLESDSVYYEQYF.

The chain combines TRBV18 with TRBJ1-5; 9 bases align to TRBD1. From germline, CDR1 is KGHSH and CDR2 LQKENI. The CDR3 sequence is 16 residues long. V lost 1 base to trimming and J lost 4 bases; unmatched junction nucleotides: 5. The CDR3 is CASSPRGTGMNQPQHF. DNA for the CDR3: TGTGCCAGCTCACCACGAGGGACAGGGATGAATCAGCCCCAGCATTTT.

The chain carries TRBV25-1 and TRBJ2-2, with a possible D match to TRBD1 (5 bases). CDR3 length equals 16 residues. Germline CDR1 and CDR2: MGHDK and SYGVNS. V was clipped by 0 bases and J by 4 bases, with 12 bases between them. For the CDR3, the DNA is TGTGCCAGCAGTGAATATGCCCCAGGGTCCACCGGGGAGCTGTTTTTT. As protein: CASSEYAPGSTGELFF.

There are many counts of this clone. V gene TRBV30 combines with J gene TRBJ1-4; no firm D call. The CDR3 spans 12 residues. V was trimmed by 0 bases and J by 8 bases, leaving 7 bases between them. The germline CDR1 and CDR2 sequences are GTSNPN and SVGIG (reference sequence). The CDR3 spells CAWSVLREKLFF. CDR3 sequence (DNA): TGTGCCTGGAGTGTACTCCGGGAAAAACTGTTTTTT.

V gene TRBV6-1 combines with J gene TRBJ2-7; 12 nucleotides agree with TRBD1. V lost 6 bases, J lost 4 bases, and 7 bases stayed unmatched. There are 15 residues in the CDR3. The germline V gene encodes CDR1 MNHNS and CDR2 SASEGT. Here the CDR3 reads CASRSGTGGAYEQYF. As DNA, the CDR3 is TGTGCCAGCAGATCCGGGACAGGGGGCGCTTACGAGCAGTACTTC.

The chain combines TRBV11-1 with TRBJ2-1, with 8 bases fitting TRBD2. Germline CDR1 is SGHAT and CDR2 is FQDESV (reference sequence). V trimming: 6 bases; J trimming: 4 bases; junction bases outside the gene matches: 8. There are 15 residues in the CDR3. The CDR3 DNA is TGTGCCAGCAGGAAAACTAGCGGTTCGTACAATGAGCAGTTCTTC. It translates to CASRKTSGSYNEQFF.

J is TRBJ1-1 and V is TRBV6-6, with 9 positions matching TRBD1. V lost 8 bases, J lost 0 bases, and 4 bases stayed unmatched. The CDR3 is 14 residues long. Germline CDR1 and CDR2: MNHNY and SVGAGI (reference sequence). CDR3 sequence (DNA): TGTGCCAGCCGGACAGGGGCGCTGAACACTGAAGCTTTCTTT. Protein sequence: CASRTGALNTEAFF.

The chain is built from TRBV10-3 and TRBJ2-3; D not resolved. V lost 11 bases, J lost 2 bases, and 11 bases lay in between. The length of the CDR3 is 12 residues. Germline-derived CDR1 and CDR2 are ENHRY and SYGVKD. The CDR3 region is CASRNLTDTQYF. The CDR3 nucleotides read TGTGCCTCGCGTAATCTCACAGATACGCAGTATTTT.

CDR3 residues: CASSLVAGLRGEQFF. CDR3 sequence (DNA): TGTGCCAGCAGCTTAGTGGCGGGGCTGAGGGGTGAGCAGTTCTTC. The rearrangement links TRBV11-3 to TRBJ2-1; D is possibly TRBD2 (6 bases). The V and J ends lost 1 base and 9 bases respectively, with 16 bases between them. Per the germline V gene, CDR1 is SGHNT and CDR2 is YENEEA. The CDR3 contains 15 residues.

The chain combines TRBV2 with TRBJ1-5; 8 bases are shared with TRBD1. Germline V CDR1 and CDR2: SNHLY, FYNNEI. The CDR3 is 15 residues long. Trimming at V came to 3 bases and at J to 6 bases, leaving 7 bases not matched to a gene. The CDR3 nucleotides are TGTGCCAGCAGTGAGGATAGGACAGGGCTTCAGCCCCAGCATTTT. Amino acid sequence: CASSEDRTGLQPQHF.

On this clone: The same CDR3 arises from other DNA sequences in this sample as well. V gene TRBV30 combines with J gene TRBJ1-2, with 8 bases aligning to TRBD1. V dropped 4 bases and J dropped 3; count of bases not matched to a gene: 7. Looked up from germline, CDR1 is GTSNPN and CDR2 is SVGIG (reference sequence). The CDR3 length is 14 residues. Here the CDR3 reads CAWNPTGEDYGYTF. Here the CDR3 DNA reads TGTGCCTGGAACCCGACAGGGGAGGACTATGGCTACACCTTC.

The chain employs TRBV19 and TRBJ2-1, with a tentative D call TRBD1 (6 bases). Trimming removed 5 bases at V and 7 bases at J, with 12 bases between. The CDR3 spans 13 residues. Germline loops: CDR1 LNHDA, CDR2 SQIVND (reference sequence). CDR3 bases: TGTGCCAGTAGTCTACAGGGTCCGAATGAGCAGTTCTTC. Its translation: CASSLQGPNEQFF.

The J gene is TRBJ1-6, the V gene TRBV9; 10 bases align to TRBD1. The germline gives CDR1 SGDLS, CDR2 YYNGEE. V lost 3 bases and J lost 0; bases outside the gene matches: 9. This CDR3 is 19 amino acids long. Written as DNA, the CDR3 is TGTGCCAGCAGCGGGGACAGGGGTGGTCCGGGCTCCTATAATTCACCCCTCCACTTT. The encoded protein is CASSGDRGGPGSYNSPLHF.

This clone was recorded once. The chain employs TRBV6-6 and TRBJ2-5, with no clear D. In germline, CDR1 is MNHNY, CDR2 SVGAGI (reference sequence). The CDR3 length is 11 residues. V gave up 6 bases and J gave up 2 bases, with 4 bases separating them. The CDR3 loop is CASRTQETQYF. CDR3 DNA sequence: TGTGCCAGCAGGACACAAGAGACCCAGTACTTC.

V is TRBV19 and J is TRBJ2-7; D might be TRBD1 (5 bases). Trimming cost V 3 bases and J 5 bases, with 11 bases left between them. The germline V gene encodes CDR1 LNHDA and CDR2 SQIVND (reference sequence). This CDR3 spans 13 amino acids. The CDR3 here is CASSMRLRDEQYF. The CDR3 DNA reads TGTGCCAGTAGTATGCGCCTCAGGGACGAGCAGTACTTC. The whole variable domain, remainder taken from reference TRBV19 and TRBJ2-7, is DGGITQSPKYLFRKEGQNVTLSCEQNLNHDAMYWYRQDPGQGLRLIYYSQIVNDFQKGDIAEGYSVSREKKESFPLTVTSAQKNPTAFYLCASSMRLRDEQYFGPGTRLTVT.